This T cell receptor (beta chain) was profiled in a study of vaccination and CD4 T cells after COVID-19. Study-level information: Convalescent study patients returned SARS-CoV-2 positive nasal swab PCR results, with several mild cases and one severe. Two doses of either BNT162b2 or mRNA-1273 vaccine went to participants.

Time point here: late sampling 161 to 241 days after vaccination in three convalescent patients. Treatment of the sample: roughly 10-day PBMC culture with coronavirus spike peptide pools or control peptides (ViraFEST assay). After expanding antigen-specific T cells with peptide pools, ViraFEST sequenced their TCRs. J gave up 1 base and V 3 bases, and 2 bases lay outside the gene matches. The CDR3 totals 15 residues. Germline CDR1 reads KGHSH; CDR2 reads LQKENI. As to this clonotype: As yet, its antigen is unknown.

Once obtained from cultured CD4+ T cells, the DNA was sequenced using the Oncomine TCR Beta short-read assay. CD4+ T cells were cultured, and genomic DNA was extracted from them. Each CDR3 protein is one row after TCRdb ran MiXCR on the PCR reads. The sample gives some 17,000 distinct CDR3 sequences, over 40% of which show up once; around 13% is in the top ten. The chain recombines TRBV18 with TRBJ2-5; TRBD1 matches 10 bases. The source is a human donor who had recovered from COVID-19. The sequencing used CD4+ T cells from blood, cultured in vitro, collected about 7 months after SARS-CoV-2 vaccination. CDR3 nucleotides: TGTGCCAGCTCACCCTGGACAGGGGGCCAAGAGACCCAGTACTTC. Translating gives CASSPWTGGQETQYF. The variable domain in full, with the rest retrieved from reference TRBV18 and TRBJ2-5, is NAGVMQNPRHLVRRRGQEARLRCSPMKGHSHVYWYRQLPEEGLKFMVYLQKENIIDESGMPKERFSAEFPKEGPSILRIQQVVRGDSAAYFCASSPWTGGQETQYFGPGTRLLVL.